The clone carrying this TCR beta chain showed up just a few times. No antigen is known for it. The genes and germline here are from mouse. The read gets to within 4 residues of the CDR3 end, and the germline J gene fills in the rest. Reverse transcribed after extraction, RNA yielded cDNA as the sequencing template. Profiling relied on immunoSEQ multiplex PCR, and the TCRdb table lists in-frame clones only, not all of them. The sample contains approximately 300,000 clones, none of them singletons. After removal of 0 bases from V and 6 bases from J, the junction contained 1 base not matched to a gene. The CDR3 is 15 residues long. CDR1 is NNHNN, CDR2 SYGAGS, per germline (reference sequence). Sorting relied on CD4, CD8alpha, NKG2D, NKG2ACE and other markers applied to pooled cutaneous lymph node cells. This record belongs to a study of CD8+ T cells in alopecia areata. In the study overall: C3H/HeJ graft donors with spontaneous alopecia, aged about 6-13 months, supplied skin that was transplanted onto female C3H/HeJ mice aged roughly 7-11 weeks. Notes on the study in general: Greater clonality was observed in lesional scalp samples, especially alopecia totalis/universalis, versus normal scalp.

This TCR derives from a C3H/HeJ mouse with alopecia areata. These mice share the MHC haplotype H2-k. The genes are TRBV13-2 and TRBJ2-2; 11 bases align to TRBD1. The sequenced material came from CD4+ T cells sorted from a lymph node. CDR3 DNA (partial): TGTGCCAGCGGTGATGGGACAGGGGGCGCCGGG. This translates into CASGDGTGGAG. The CDR3 in full is CASGDGTGGAGQLYF.